This TCR beta chain comes out of a study of T-cell reconstitution after alpha-beta-depleted transplantation in children. V was shortened by 2 bases and J by 3 bases, with 13 bases between the two germline ends. The germline V gene has CDR1 MNHEY and CDR2 SVGAGI. The CDR3 has 15 amino acids. Unique molecular identifiers were incorporated during preparation of the TCRbeta library. TCRdb reprocessed the PCR reads with MiXCR, giving one entry per CDR3 protein. The table lists about 460,000 distinct CDR3 sequences, around 12% of them singletons. The TCR originated in a human donor who donated a stem cell graft to a child with combined immunodeficiency. The sequences come from PBMCs from the stem cell graft donor, collected from the stem cell graft. The chain recombines TRBV6-5 with TRBJ1-2, with D unresolved. Here the CDR3 reads CASSYRWPGHYGYTF. In nucleotides, the CDR3 is TGTGCCAGCAGTTACCGTTGGCCTGGTCACTATGGCTACACCTTC.